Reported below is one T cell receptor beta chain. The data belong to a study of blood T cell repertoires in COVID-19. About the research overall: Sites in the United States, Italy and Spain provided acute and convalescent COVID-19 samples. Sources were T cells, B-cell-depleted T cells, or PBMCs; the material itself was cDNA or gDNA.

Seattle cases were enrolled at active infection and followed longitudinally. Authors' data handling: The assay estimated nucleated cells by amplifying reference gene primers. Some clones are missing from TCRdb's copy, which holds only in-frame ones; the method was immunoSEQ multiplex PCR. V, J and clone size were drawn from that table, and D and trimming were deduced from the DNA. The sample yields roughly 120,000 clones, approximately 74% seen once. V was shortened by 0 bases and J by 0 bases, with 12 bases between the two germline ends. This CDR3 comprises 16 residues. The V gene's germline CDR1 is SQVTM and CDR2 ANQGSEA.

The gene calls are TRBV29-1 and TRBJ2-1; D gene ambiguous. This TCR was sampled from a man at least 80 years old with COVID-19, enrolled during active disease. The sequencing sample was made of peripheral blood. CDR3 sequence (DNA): TGCAGCGTTGAAGACGAACTACCGAGCTCCTACAATGAGCAGTTCTTC. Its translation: CSVEDELPSSYNEQFF.